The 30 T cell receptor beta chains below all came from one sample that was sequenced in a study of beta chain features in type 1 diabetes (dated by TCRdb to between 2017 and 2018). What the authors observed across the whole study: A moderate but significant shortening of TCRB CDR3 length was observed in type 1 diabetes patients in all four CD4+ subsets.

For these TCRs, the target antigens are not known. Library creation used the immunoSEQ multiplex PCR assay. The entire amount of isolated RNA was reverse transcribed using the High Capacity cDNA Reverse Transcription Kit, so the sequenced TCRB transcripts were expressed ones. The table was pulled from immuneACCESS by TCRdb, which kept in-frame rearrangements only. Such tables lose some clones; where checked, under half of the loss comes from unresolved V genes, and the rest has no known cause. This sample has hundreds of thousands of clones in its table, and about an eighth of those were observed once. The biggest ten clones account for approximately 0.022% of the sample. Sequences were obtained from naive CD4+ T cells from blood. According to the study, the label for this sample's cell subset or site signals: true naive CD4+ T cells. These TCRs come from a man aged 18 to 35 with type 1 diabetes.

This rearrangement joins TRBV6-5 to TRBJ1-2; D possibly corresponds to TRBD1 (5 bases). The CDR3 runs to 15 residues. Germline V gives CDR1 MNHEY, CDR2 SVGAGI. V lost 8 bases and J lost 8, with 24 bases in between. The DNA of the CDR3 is TGTGCCAGCGCTGAGACGCCGGGACCCATGGGAGGCTACACCTTC. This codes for CASAETPGPMGGYTF.

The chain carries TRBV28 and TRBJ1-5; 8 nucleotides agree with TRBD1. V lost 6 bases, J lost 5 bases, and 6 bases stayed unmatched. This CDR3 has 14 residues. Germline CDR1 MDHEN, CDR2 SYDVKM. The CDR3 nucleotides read TGTGCCAGCAGCCTTGACAGGGGCGATCAGCCCCAGCATTTT. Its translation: CASSLDRGDQPQHF.

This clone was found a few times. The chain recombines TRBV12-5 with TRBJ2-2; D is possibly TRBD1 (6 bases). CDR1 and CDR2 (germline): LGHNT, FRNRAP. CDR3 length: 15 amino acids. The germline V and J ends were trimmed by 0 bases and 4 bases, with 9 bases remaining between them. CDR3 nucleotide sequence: TGTGCTAGTGGTTTGGTACAGGGTAGCACCGGGGAGCTGTTTTTT. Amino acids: CASGLVQGSTGELFF.

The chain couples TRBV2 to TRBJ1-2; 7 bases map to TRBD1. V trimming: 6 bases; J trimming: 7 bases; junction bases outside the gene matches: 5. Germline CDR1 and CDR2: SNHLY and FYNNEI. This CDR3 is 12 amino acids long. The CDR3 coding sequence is TGTGCCAGCAGCACACGACAGGGTGGCTACACCTTC. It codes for CASSTRQGGYTF.

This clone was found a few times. The CDR3 DNA is TGTGCCAGCAGCCAGACGGGGGATAATTCACCCCTCCACTTT. It yields the protein CASSQTGDNSPLHF. The chain has TRBV7-9 and TRBJ1-6; maybe TRBD1 (5 bases). Deletions cut 5 bases from V and 5 bases from J, with 10 bases between. Germline V gives CDR1 SEHNR, CDR2 FQNEAQ (reference sequence). This CDR3 region has 14 residues.

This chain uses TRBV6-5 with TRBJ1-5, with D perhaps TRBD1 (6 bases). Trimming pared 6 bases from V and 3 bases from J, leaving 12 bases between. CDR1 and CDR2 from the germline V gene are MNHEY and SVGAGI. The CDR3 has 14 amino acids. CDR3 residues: CASRGTGFNQPQHF. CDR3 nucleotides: TGTGCCAGCAGGGGTACAGGGTTCAATCAGCCCCAGCATTTT.

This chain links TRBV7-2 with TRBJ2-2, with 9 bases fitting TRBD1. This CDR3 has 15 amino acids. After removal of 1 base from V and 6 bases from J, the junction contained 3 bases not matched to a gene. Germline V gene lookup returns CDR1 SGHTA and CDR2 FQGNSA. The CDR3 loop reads CASSLVTGGSGELFF. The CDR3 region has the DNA TGTGCCAGCAGCTTAGTAACAGGGGGCTCCGGGGAGCTGTTTTTT.

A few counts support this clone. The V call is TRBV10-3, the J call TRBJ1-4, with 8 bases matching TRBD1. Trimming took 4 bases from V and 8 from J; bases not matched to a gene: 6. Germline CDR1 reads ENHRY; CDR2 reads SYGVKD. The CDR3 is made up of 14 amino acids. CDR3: CAISAGTGSEKLFF. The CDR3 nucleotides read TGTGCCATCAGTGCCGGGACAGGAAGCGAAAAACTGTTTTTT.

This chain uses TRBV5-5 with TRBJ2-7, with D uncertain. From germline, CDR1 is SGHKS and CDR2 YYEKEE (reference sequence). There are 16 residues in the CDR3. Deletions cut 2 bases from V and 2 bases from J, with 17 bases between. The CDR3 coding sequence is TGTGCCAGCAGCTTTCGAGCTGGAGATGGGCCCTACGAGCAGTACTTC. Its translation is CASSFRAGDGPYEQYF.

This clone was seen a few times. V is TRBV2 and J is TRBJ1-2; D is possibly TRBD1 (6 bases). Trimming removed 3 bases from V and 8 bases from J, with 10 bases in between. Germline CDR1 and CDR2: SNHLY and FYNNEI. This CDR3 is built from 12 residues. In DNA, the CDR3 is TGTGCCAGCAGTGAGCAGGGGACCGGCTACACCTTC. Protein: CASSEQGTGYTF. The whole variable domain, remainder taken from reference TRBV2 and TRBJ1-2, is EPEVTQTPSHQVTQMGQEVILRCVPISNHLYFYWYRQILGQKVEFLVSFYNNEISEKSEIFDDQFSVERPDGSNFTLKIRSTKLEDSAMYFCASSEQGTGYTFGSGTRLTVV.

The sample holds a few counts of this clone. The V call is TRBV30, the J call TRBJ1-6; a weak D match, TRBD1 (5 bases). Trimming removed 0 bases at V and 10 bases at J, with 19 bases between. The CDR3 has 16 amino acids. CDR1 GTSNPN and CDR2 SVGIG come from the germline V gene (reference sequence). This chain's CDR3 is CAWSVDRRTISSPLHF. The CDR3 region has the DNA TGTGCCTGGAGTGTTGATAGACGGACAATTTCATCACCCCTCCACTTT.

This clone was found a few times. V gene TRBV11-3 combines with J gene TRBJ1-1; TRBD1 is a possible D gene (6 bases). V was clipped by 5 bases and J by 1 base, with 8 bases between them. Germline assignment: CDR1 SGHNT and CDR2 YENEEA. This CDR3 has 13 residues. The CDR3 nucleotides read TGTGCCAGCAGCCCCAGGGGGAACACTGAAGCTTTCTTT. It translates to CASSPRGNTEAFF.

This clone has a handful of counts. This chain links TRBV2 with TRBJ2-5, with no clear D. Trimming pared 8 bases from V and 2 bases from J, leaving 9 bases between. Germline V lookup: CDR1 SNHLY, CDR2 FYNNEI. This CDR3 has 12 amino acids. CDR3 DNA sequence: TGTGCCAGCGGCCCTAATCAAGAGACCCAGTACTTC. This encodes CASGPNQETQYF.

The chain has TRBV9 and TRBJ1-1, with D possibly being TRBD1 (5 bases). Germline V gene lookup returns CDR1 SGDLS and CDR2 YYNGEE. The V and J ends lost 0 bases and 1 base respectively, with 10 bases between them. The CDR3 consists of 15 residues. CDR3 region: CASSVASQGNTEAFF. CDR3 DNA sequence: TGTGCCAGCAGCGTAGCTAGTCAGGGGAACACTGAAGCTTTCTTT. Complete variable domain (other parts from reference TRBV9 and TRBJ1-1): DSGVTQTPKHLITATGQRVTLRCSPRSGDLSVYWYQQSLDQGLQFLIQYYNGEERAKGNILERFSAQQFPDLHSELNLSSLELGDSALYFCASSVASQGNTEAFFGQGTRLTVV.

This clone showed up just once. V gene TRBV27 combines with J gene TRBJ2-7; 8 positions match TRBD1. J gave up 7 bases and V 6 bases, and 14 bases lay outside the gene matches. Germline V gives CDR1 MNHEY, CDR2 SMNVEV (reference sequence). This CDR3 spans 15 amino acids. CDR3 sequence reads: CASRVRTGNLEEQYF. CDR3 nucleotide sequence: TGTGCCAGCAGAGTCCGGACAGGGAATTTGGAAGAGCAGTACTTC.

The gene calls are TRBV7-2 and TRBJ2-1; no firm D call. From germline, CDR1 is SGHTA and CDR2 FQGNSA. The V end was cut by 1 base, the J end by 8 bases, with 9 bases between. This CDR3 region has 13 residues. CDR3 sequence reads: CASSLVQLDEQFF. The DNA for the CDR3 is TGTGCCAGCAGCTTAGTTCAGCTCGATGAGCAGTTCTTC.

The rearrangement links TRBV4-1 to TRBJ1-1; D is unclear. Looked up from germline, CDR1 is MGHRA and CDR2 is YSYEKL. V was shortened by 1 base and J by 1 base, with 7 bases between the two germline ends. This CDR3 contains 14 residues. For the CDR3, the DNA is TGCGCCAGCAGCCAAGTCGGCAGGAACACTGAAGCTTTCTTT. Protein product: CASSQVGRNTEAFF.

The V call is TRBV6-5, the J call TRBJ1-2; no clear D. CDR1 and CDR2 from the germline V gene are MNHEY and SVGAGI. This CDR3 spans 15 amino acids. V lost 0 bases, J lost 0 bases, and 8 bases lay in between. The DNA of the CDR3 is TGTGCCAGCAGTTACTCGAGGGAGGCTAACTATGGCTACACCTTC. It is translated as CASSYSREANYGYTF.

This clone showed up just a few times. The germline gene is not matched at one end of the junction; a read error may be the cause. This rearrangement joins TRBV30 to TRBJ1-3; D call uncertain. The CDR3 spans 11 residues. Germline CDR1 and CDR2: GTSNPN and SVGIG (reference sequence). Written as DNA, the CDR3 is TGTGCCTGGGCCTCTGGGAACACCATATATTTT. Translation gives CAWASGNTIYF.

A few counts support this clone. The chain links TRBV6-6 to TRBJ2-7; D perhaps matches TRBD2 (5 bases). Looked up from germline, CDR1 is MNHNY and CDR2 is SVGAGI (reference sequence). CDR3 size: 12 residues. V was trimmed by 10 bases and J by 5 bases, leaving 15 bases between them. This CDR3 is CAIGVGSDEQYF. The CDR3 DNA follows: TGTGCCATCGGGGTGGGTAGCGACGAGCAGTACTTC.

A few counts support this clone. This CDR3 is CAWMTGAATGELFF. In nucleotides, the CDR3 is TGTGCCTGGATGACTGGGGCGGCCACCGGGGAGCTGTTTTTT. This chain joins TRBV30 and TRBJ2-2, with D possibly being TRBD1 (5 bases). Germline V gives CDR1 GTSNPN, CDR2 SVGIG (reference sequence). Trimming removed 4 bases at V and 4 bases at J, with 13 bases between. The CDR3 has 14 residues.

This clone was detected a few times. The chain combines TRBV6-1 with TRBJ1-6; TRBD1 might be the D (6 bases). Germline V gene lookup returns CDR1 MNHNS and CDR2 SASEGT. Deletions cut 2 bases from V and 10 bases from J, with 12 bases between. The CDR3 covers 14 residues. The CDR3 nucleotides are TGTGCCAGCAGTGAACTGGGGGGCCGGTCACCCCTCCACTTT. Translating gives CASSELGGRSPLHF.

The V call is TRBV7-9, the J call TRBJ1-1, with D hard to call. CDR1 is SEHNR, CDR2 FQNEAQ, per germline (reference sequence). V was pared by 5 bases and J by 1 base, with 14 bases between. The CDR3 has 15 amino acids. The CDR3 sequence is CASSLGRQENTEAFF. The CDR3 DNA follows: TGTGCCAGCAGCCTGGGGAGGCAGGAGAACACTGAAGCTTTCTTT.

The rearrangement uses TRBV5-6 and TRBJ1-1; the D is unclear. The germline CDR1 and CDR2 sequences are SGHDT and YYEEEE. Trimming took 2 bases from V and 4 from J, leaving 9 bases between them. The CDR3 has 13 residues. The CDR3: CASSFSGATEAFF. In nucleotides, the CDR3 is TGTGCCAGCAGCTTTTCAGGTGCCACTGAAGCTTTCTTT.

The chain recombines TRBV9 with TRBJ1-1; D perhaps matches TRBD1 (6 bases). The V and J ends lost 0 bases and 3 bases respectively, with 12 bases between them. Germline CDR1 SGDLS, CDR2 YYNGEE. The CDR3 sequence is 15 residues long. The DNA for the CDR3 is TGTGCCAGCAGCGTAGAAGGGCCAGGGGACACTGAAGCTTTCTTT. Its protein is CASSVEGPGDTEAFF.

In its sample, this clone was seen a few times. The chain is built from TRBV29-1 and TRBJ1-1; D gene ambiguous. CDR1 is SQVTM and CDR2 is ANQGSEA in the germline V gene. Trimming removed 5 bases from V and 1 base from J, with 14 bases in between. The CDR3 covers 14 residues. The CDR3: CSVLGRAANTEAFF. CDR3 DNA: TGCAGCGTTCTCGGGCGGGCGGCGAACACTGAAGCTTTCTTT.

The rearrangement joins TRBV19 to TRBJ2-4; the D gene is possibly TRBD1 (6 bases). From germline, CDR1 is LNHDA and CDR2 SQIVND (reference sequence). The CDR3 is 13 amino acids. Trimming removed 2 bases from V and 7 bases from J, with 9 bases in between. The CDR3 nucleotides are TGTGCCAGTAGTATACCAGGGGTTAACATTCAGTACTTC. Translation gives CASSIPGVNIQYF.

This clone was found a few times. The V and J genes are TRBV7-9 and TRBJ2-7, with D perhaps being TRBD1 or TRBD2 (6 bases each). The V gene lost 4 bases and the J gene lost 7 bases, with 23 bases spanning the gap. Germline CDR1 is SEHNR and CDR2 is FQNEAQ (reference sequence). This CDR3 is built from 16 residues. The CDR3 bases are TGTGCCAGCAGCTGGGAGGTGGGGGCGACACCGAGGGAGCAGTACTTC. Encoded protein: CASSWEVGATPREQYF.

CDR3 region: CARRVGYTGELFF. The CDR3 DNA is TGTGCGAGACGGGTCGGCTACACCGGGGAGCTGTTTTTT. This rearrangement joins TRBV5-4 to TRBJ2-2; D not certain. The germline CDR1 and CDR2 sequences are SGHNT and YYREEE (reference sequence). The CDR3 totals 13 residues. The full variable domain, completed using reference TRBV5-4 and TRBJ2-2, is ETGVTQSPTHLIKTRGQQVTLRCSSQSGHNTVSWYQQALGQGPQFIFQYYREEENGRGNFPPRFSGLQFPNYSSELNVNALELDDSALYLCARRVGYTGELFFGEGSRLTVL.

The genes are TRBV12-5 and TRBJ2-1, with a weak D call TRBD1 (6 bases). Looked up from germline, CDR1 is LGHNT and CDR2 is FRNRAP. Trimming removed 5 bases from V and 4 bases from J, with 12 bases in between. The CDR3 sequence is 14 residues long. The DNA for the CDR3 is TGTGCTAGTGGTGACAGGCTCGGATACAATGAGCAGTTCTTC. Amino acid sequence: CASGDRLGYNEQFF.